Shown below are 21 T cell receptor beta chains from a single sample sequenced in a study of T cell changes during pregnancy in multiple sclerosis (dated by TCRdb to the late 2010s). Library generation was performed with the immunoSEQ multiplex PCR assay. Drawn from immuneACCESS, this table holds only the in-frame rearrangements with V and J called that TCRdb kept. Clones are partly lost; checked studies trace under half to an unresolved V gene and leave the rest unexplained. The sample yields about 42,000 clones; about 85% were counted once. Jointly, the top ten make up about 0.6% of the sample. Sequenced material: CD4+ T cells from peripheral blood mononuclear cells, taken before pregnancy. These receptors came from a female donor with multiple sclerosis, enrolled in a pregnancy study.

The chain joins TRBV11-3 to TRBJ2-1; 8 positions agree with TRBD2. Germline V gene lookup returns CDR1 SGHNT and CDR2 YENEEA. J lost 9 bases, V lost 0 bases, and 16 bases had no gene match. CDR3 length equals 18 residues. CDR3 DNA: TGTGCCAGCAGCTTAGATCAGAGCGGGAGTTCTCGTCTCGGTGAGCAGTTCTTC. Protein sequence: CASSLDQSGSSRLGEQFF.

This sequence joins TRBV4-2 and TRBJ2-7; D uncertain. V lost 1 base and J 1 base, leaving 5 bases between the germline ends. This CDR3 comprises 13 residues. The germline gives CDR1 LGHNA, CDR2 YNFKEQ. DNA for the CDR3: TGTGCCAGCAGCCAAGTTCAGTCCTACGAGCAGTACTTC. This gives the protein CASSQVQSYEQYF.

This clone was observed a few times. The chain couples TRBV10-3 to TRBJ1-3; D gene ambiguous. V lost 3 bases and J lost 1, with 7 bases in between. Germline CDR1 ENHRY, CDR2 SYGVKD. The CDR3 extends over 14 amino acids. CDR3 amino acids: CAISEWESGNTIYF. The CDR3 nucleotides are TGTGCCATCAGTGAATGGGAGTCTGGAAACACCATATATTTT.

The chain uses TRBV5-1 and TRBJ2-2; D possibly corresponds to TRBD2 (6 bases). CDR3 length: 14 residues. The germline V gene has CDR1 SGHRS and CDR2 YFSETQ. V lost 1 base and J lost 4, with 8 bases in between. The DNA of the CDR3 is TGCGCCAGCAGCTTGCGGGGGACCACCGGGGAGCTGTTTTTT. Translated, it gives CASSLRGTTGELFF.

The chain combines TRBV5-8 with TRBJ2-1; 10 bases line up with TRBD2. This CDR3 is built from 17 residues. Germline V gives CDR1 SGHTS, CDR2 YDEGEE. J gave up 5 bases and V 0 bases, and 8 bases lay outside the gene matches. The CDR3 nucleotides read TGTGCCAGCAGCTTGGGTAGTTGGACTAGCGGAAACAATGAGCAGTTCTTC. Amino acids: CASSLGSWTSGNNEQFF.

This sequence joins TRBV28 and TRBJ1-1; the D gene is possibly TRBD1 (6 bases). CDR1 is MDHEN and CDR2 is SYDVKM in the germline V gene. Trimming removed 0 bases at V and 1 base at J, with 6 bases between. The CDR3 contains 14 residues. CDR3 DNA sequence: TGTGCCAGCAGTTTATGGGGGGCGAACACTGAAGCTTTCTTT. Amino acids: CASSLWGANTEAFF.

V gene TRBV30 combines with J gene TRBJ2-2; the D is unclear. Germline-derived CDR1 and CDR2 are GTSNPN and SVGIG (reference sequence). This CDR3 comprises 17 residues. Trimming shortened V by 2 bases and J by 1 base, and 17 bases separated the two germline ends. CDR3 DNA: TGTGCCTGGAGTAGAGTTACAGTCGGCAAGAACACCGGGGAGCTGTTTTTT. Encoded protein: CAWSRVTVGKNTGELFF.

This sequence joins TRBV25-1 and TRBJ1-1; 7 bases are a match to TRBD1. V lost 2 bases, J lost 8 bases, and 2 bases stayed unmatched. This CDR3 has 12 amino acids. CDR1 and CDR2 (germline): MGHDK, SYGVNS. The CDR3 nucleotides are TGTGCCAGCAGTGAACGGGGACAGGAAGCTTTCTTT. Protein: CASSERGQEAFF.

This chain uses TRBV5-1 with TRBJ2-1; perhaps TRBD2 as D (6 bases). CDR1 SGHRS and CDR2 YFSETQ come from the germline V gene. Trimming pared 1 base from V and 4 bases from J, leaving 15 bases between. The CDR3 is 16 amino acids. The DNA of the CDR3 is TGCGCCAGCAGCTTGCCTGGAGCGGGTGCGTACAATGAGCAGTTCTTC. Amino acid sequence: CASSLPGAGAYNEQFF.

This clone was seen a few times. V gene TRBV11-2 combines with J gene TRBJ2-5; TRBD1 is a possible D gene (6 bases). The V end was cut by 6 bases, the J end by 3 bases, with 8 bases between. CDR3 length: 12 amino acids. The germline V gene encodes CDR1 SGHAT and CDR2 FQNNGV. The CDR3 protein is CASRAGEETQYF. The CDR3 DNA reads TGTGCCAGCAGAGCAGGGGAAGAGACCCAGTACTTC.

The chain is built from TRBV25-1 and TRBJ2-1, with 8 nucleotides matching TRBD2. The CDR3 totals 17 residues. Germline V gives CDR1 MGHDK, CDR2 SYGVNS. V was pared by 1 base and J by 0 bases, with 5 bases of the junction left unmatched. The CDR3 region is CASSEFQGLGSYNEQFF. In DNA form, the CDR3 reads TGTGCCAGCAGTGAATTTCAGGGACTAGGCTCCTACAATGAGCAGTTCTTC.

Notes on this clone: Other DNA sequences in the sample encode the same CDR3. The rearrangement uses TRBV30 and TRBJ2-7, with 8 positions matching TRBD1. Looked up from germline, CDR1 is GTSNPN and CDR2 is SVGIG (reference sequence). This CDR3 is 13 amino acids long. With V trimmed by 6 bases and J by 4 bases, 8 bases remained unmatched. The CDR3 nucleotides are TGTGCCTGTCCTAGGACAGGGACGTACGAGCAGTACTTC. Encoded protein: CACPRTGTYEQYF.

The J gene is TRBJ2-3, the V gene TRBV2, with a tentative D call TRBD2 (5 bases). The CDR3 length is 15 residues. Germline V gene lookup returns CDR1 SNHLY and CDR2 FYNNEI. Deletions cut 7 bases from V and 2 bases from J, with 16 bases between. The CDR3 DNA reads as TGTGCCAGCAACCCCGCGGCTAGCTTCACAGATACGCAGTATTTT. It codes for CASNPAASFTDTQYF.

This chain connects TRBV5-8 to TRBJ2-2; no clear D gene. Trimming left V 5 bases short and J 6 bases short, with 14 bases between. CDR1 is SGHTS and CDR2 is YDEGEE in the germline V gene. The CDR3 loop spans 14 amino acids. The CDR3 protein is CASRFQLISGELFF. The CDR3 DNA is TGTGCCAGCAGATTCCAGTTGATTTCCGGGGAGCTGTTTTTT.

The rearrangement joins TRBV5-1 to TRBJ2-1, with D perhaps matching TRBD2 (7 bases). The CDR3 covers 15 residues. Germline loops: CDR1 SGHRS, CDR2 YFSETQ. Trimming left V 1 base short and J 5 bases short, with 13 bases between. The CDR3 DNA reads TGCGCCAGCAGCTTGACTGGGGGGGGGCACAATGAGCAGTTCTTC. Its protein is CASSLTGGGHNEQFF.

The rearrangement links TRBV21-1 to TRBJ1-2. TRBV21-1 has pseudogene status. The CDR3 contains 14 residues. In DNA, the CDR3 is TGTGCCAGCAGCAATCTACTTCGCAACTATGGCTACACCTTC. Protein sequence: CASSNLLRNYGYTF.

This clone has just one count. V usage is TRBV30 and J usage is TRBJ2-2, with D unclear. The CDR3 sequence is 13 residues long. Deletions cut 0 bases from V and 5 bases from J, with 7 bases between. Germline CDR1 reads GTSNPN; CDR2 reads SVGIG (reference sequence). The CDR3 sequence is CAWSVLRTGELFF. CDR3 coding DNA: TGTGCCTGGAGTGTACTAAGGACCGGGGAGCTGTTTTTT.

The chain uses TRBV2 and TRBJ2-1, with TRBD1 matching 8 bases. In germline, CDR1 is SNHLY, CDR2 FYNNEI. V lost 8 bases and J lost 8; bases outside the gene matches: 5. There are 12 residues in the CDR3. The CDR3 region has the DNA TGTGCCAGCGGCAGGGGGCGGGATGAGCAGTTCTTC. As protein: CASGRGRDEQFF.

The chain uses TRBV7-8 and TRBJ1-2; TRBD1 matches at 7 bases. Germline loops: CDR1 SGHVS, CDR2 FQNEAQ. This CDR3 has 14 residues. J lost 7 bases, V lost 3 bases, and 8 bases had no gene match. CDR3 amino acids: CASSLLGQRFGYTF. Written as DNA, the CDR3 is TGTGCCAGCAGCTTGTTGGGACAGCGGTTTGGCTACACCTTC.

The sample holds one count of this clone. This chain links TRBV6-5 with TRBJ2-7, with 8 bases fitting TRBD1. The CDR3 spans 16 residues. After removal of 4 bases from V and 1 base from J, the junction contained 9 bases not matched to a gene. Germline V gives CDR1 MNHEY, CDR2 SVGAGI. CDR3 in amino acids: CASSSPGTGGSYEQYF. The CDR3 nucleotides are TGTGCCAGCAGTTCTCCCGGGACAGGAGGATCCTACGAGCAGTACTTC.

With regard to this clone: The same CDR3 also results from other DNA sequences found in this sample. In DNA, the CDR3 is TGTGCCAGCAGCGTGGGACAGGGCTATGGCTACACCTTC. Its translation is CASSVGQGYGYTF. The chain recombines TRBV9 with TRBJ1-2; 9 bases match TRBD1. Germline V gives CDR1 SGDLS, CDR2 YYNGEE. Trimming at V came to 2 bases and at J to 4 bases, leaving 0 bases not matched to a gene. CDR3 size: 13 residues.